These T cell receptor beta chains were read from a single sample in a study of shared clonotypes between healthy human individuals. Repertoires were generated with immunoSEQ multiplex PCR, while TCRdb's copy carries only in-frame clones and drops some. The profile covers about 2,200,000 clones, with more than 85% appearing a single time and under 2% taken by the ten largest. Sequenced: naive CD8+ T cells from PBMCs. All receptors derive from a man aged 18 to 35 in good health. Some clones in this sample may be carry-over from other donors' samples. Both conserved end residues are part of each CDR3. Each record gives: V gene, D gene, clone size, J gene, CDR3 protein, CDR3 DNA. A D gene is named only where the DNA matches it firmly. Expanded clones are given a class, and other clones once, few, many or no size at all.

TRBV6-6	NA	NA	TRBJ2-6	CASSRDSGANVLTF	TGTGCCAGCAGTCGGGACTCTGGGGCCAACGTCCTGACTTTC
TRBV28	NA	NA	TRBJ1-4	CASSLLMMLERAQGEKLFF	TGTGCCAGCAGTTTATTGATGATGTTGGAGAGGGCTCAAGGGGAAAAACTGTTTTTT
TRBV10-3	TRBD2	NA	TRBJ2-2	CASWGGTSGNTGELFF	TGTGCCAGTTGGGGGGGGACTAGCGGGAACACCGGGGAGCTGTTTTTT
TRBV28	NA	once	TRBJ1-1	CASSFFVGYTEAFF	TGTGCCAGCAGTTTTTTTGTAGGGTACACTGAAGCTTTCTTT
TRBV27	NA	NA	TRBJ2-7	CASSRFQDPSYEQYF	TGTGCCAGCAGCCGCTTCCAGGACCCATCCTACGAGCAGTACTTC
TRBV4-1	NA	NA	TRBJ2-7	CASSPFDPANYEQYF	TGCGCCAGCAGCCCCTTCGACCCTGCTAACTACGAGCAGTACTTC
TRBV14	NA	NA	TRBJ2-7	CASSHQTGFPYEQYF	TGTGCCAGCAGCCACCAGACAGGATTCCCCTACGAGCAGTACTTC
TRBV6-6	NA	NA	TRBJ1-4	CASRGLLGEKLFF	TGTGCCAGCAGGGGACTTCTGGGGGAAAAACTGTTTTTT
TRBV4-1	TRBD2	NA	TRBJ2-3	CASSHLGLAGAFTDTQYF	TGCGCCAGCAGCCACCTAGGACTAGCGGGGGCTTTCACAGATACGCAGTATTTT
TRBV7-9	NA	NA	TRBJ1-3	CASTYTGGNTIYF	TGTGCCAGCACTTATACAGGGGGAAACACCATATATTTT
TRBV19	NA	NA	TRBJ1-5	CASSLPSTEGMSNQPQHF	TGTGCCAGTAGTCTCCCCTCCACCGAGGGTATGAGCAATCAGCCCCAGCATTTT
TRBV4-1	NA	NA	TRBJ1-5	CASSQGNQPQHF	TGCGCCAGCAGCCAAGGAAATCAGCCCCAGCATTTT
TRBV27	NA	NA	TRBJ1-2	CASSPLDGINGYTF	TGTGCCAGCAGTCCACTGGACGGAATAAATGGCTACACCTTC
TRBV5-8	NA	NA	TRBJ1-1	CASSTSDAVNTEAFF	TGTGCCAGCAGCACTTCGGACGCCGTGAACACTGAAGCTTTCTTT
TRBV29-1	NA	NA	TRBJ2-1	CSVRLSSSYNEQFF	TGCAGCGTCAGACTGTCGAGCTCCTACAATGAGCAGTTCTTC
TRBV14	NA	once	TRBJ2-1	CASSQVSTYNEQFF	TGTGCCAGCAGCCAAGTTTCCACCTACAATGAGCAGTTCTTC
TRBV27	NA	NA	TRBJ1-1	CASSLSRGVGTEAFF	TGTGCCAGCAGTTTATCAAGGGGCGTGGGGACTGAAGCTTTCTTT
TRBV27	TRBD2	NA	TRBJ2-1	CASRNSGRSNNEQFF	TGTGCCAGCAGGAATAGCGGGAGATCCAACAATGAGCAGTTCTTC
TRBV5-1	NA	once	TRBJ2-7	CASAANSYSYEQYF	TGCGCCAGCGCCGCGAACAGCTACTCCTACGAGCAGTACTTC
TRBV13	NA	NA	TRBJ2-1	CASSLEERTNEQFF	TGTGCCAGCAGCTTAGAGGAGCGGACCAATGAGCAGTTCTTC
TRBV27	NA	NA	TRBJ2-1	CASSFMAAGGNEQFF	TGTGCCAGCAGTTTTATGGCAGCTGGGGGGAATGAGCAGTTCTTC
TRBV27	NA	NA	TRBJ2-3	CASSLEHLSTDTQYF	TGTGCCAGCAGTTTAGAACACCTTAGCACAGATACGCAGTATTTT
TRBV29-1	NA	once	TRBJ2-3	CSEFKVKGGTDTQYF	TGCAGCGAGTTTAAGGTCAAGGGGGGCACAGATACGCAGTATTTT
TRBV9	TRBD2	NA	TRBJ2-2	CASSVVASGSPANTGELFF	TGTGCCAGCAGCGTAGTTGCTAGCGGGAGTCCCGCGAACACCGGGGAGCTGTTTTTT
TRBV30	TRBD2	once	TRBJ2-1	CAWDSTSGALDEQFF	TGTGCCTGGGATAGTACTAGCGGGGCATTAGATGAGCAGTTCTTC
TRBV27	NA	NA	TRBJ2-7	CASSPRGFGYEQYF	TGTGCCAGCAGTCCCAGGGGATTCGGCTACGAGCAGTACTTC
TRBV19	TRBD1	NA	TRBJ2-7	CASSKGAEYYEQYF	TGTGCCAGTAGTAAGGGGGCCGAATACTACGAGCAGTACTTC
TRBV28	TRBD1	NA	TRBJ1-3	CASSLEGGLSGNTIYF	TGTGCCAGCAGCCTGGAAGGGGGCCTCTCTGGAAACACCATATATTTT